The clone carrying this T cell receptor (beta chain) has more than one count but fewer than ten. V lost 2 bases to trimming and J lost 2 bases; unmatched junction nucleotides: 5. Germline-derived CDR1 and CDR2 are SGDLS and YYNGEE. The CDR3 sequence is 16 residues long. Clones were read by immunoSEQ multiplex PCR, and TCRdb kept only the in-frame ones, dropping some. The data contain over a million clones, roughly 80% of them singletons. This record belongs to a study of shared clonotypes between healthy human individuals. Material for sequencing was memory CD4+ T cells sorted from blood. Subset given: CD45RA-negative fraction. V and J are TRBV9 and TRBJ2-5, with TRBD2 matching over 11 bases. The clonotype originates from a man aged 18 to 29 in good health. CDR3 DNA: TGTGCCAGCAGCGTGATAGGGACTAGCGGACAAGAGACCCAGTACTTC. It codes for CASSVIGTSGQETQYF.